This T cell receptor (beta chain) was profiled in a study of T-cell reconstitution after alpha-beta-depleted transplantation in children. Germline V gene sequence: CDR1 MNHEY, CDR2 SMNVEV (reference sequence). The V gene end was trimmed by 4 bases and the J gene end by 9 bases; junction bases not matched to a gene: 5. This CDR3 is 13 amino acids long. Unique molecular identifiers were incorporated when the TCRbeta library was constructed. In TCRdb, the PCR reads were re-called with MiXCR into one record per CDR3 protein. The sample holds 780,000 or so distinct CDR3 sequences, 16% seen once. The clonotype was recovered from a male patient younger than 18 who had a stem cell transplant for acute lymphoblastic leukemia, so the T cells may come from the graft donor. The sequencing here drew on PBMCs, mostly from graft donor cells, taken 360 days after TCRalphabeta/CD19-depleted stem cell transplant. The V call is TRBV27, the J call TRBJ2-1, with 8 bases aligning to TRBD1. The CDR3: CASSSRTGIEQFF. The CDR3, as DNA: TGTGCCAGCAGTTCCCGGACAGGGATTGAGCAGTTCTTC.